This T cell receptor beta chain is from a study of molecular identifiers for immune sequencing clone quantification. TCRdb recomputed calls from the PCR reads with MiXCR, one row per CDR3 protein. The sample shows approximately 550,000 distinct CDR3 sequences, about 21% of them seen only once. From approximately 20,000 to 1,000,000 sorted cells, naive CD8 libraries were generated with 10%, 30% or 50% RNA. The CDR3 consists of 14 residues. CDR1 is DFQATT, CDR2 SNEGSKA, per germline (reference sequence). The germline V and J ends were trimmed by 5 bases and 0 bases, with 11 bases remaining between them. About this clonotype: Given a much more abundant clone one base away, this may be a read error.

This clonotype was obtained from a human donor in good health. Some libraries in this study had Jurkat cell RNA spiked in. The V and J genes are TRBV20-1 and TRBJ1-5; D ambiguous. The sequenced sample consisted of naive CD8+ T cells from blood, with Jurkat cell RNA spiked in. Stated subset: FACS-sorted CD8+CD4-CCR7+CD45RA+ naive T cells. This chain's CDR3 is CSAWALYSNQPQHF. The CDR3 DNA is TGCAGTGCTTGGGCCCTATATAGCAATCAGCCCCAGCATTTT.